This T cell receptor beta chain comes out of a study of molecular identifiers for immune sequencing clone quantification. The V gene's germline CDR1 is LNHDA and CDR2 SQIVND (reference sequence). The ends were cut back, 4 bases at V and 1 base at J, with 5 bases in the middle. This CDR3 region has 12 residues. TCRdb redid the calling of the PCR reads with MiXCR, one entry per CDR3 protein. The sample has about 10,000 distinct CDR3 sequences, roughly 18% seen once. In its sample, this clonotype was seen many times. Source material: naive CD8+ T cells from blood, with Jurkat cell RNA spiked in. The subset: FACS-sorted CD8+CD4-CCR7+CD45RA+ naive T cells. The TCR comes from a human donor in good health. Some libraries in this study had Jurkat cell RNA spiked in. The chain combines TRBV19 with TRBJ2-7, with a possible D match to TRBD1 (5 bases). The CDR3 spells CASSTGSYEQYF. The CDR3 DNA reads TGTGCCAGTAGTACAGGGTCCTACGAGCAGTACTTC.